Sequencing of this TCR beta chain was carried out in a study of shared clonotypes between healthy human individuals. The CDR3 contains 19 residues. The trim removed 7 bases at V and 2 bases at J, leaving 19 bases unmatched. Germline CDR1 SNHLY, CDR2 FYNNEI. General study results and limits: Sampling covered blood only; tissue repertoires likely differ.

With regard to this clone: Its antigen is unknown.

Authors' analysis steps: ImmunoSEQ only sent back junction sequences with no quality scores, so filtering was done differently. Repertoires were generated with immunoSEQ multiplex PCR, while TCRdb's copy carries only in-frame clones and drops some. V and J calls plus clone size are reproduced from that table; the DNA served to infer D and trimming. The table lists a few hundred thousand clones, more than 95% of them singletons. The receptor comes from a woman under 40 in good health. The V gene is TRBV2, the J gene TRBJ1-2; 10 nucleotides line up with TRBD1. Sequencing was performed on naive CD4+ T cells sorted from blood. Stated subset: CD45RA+ positively selected. CDR3 residues: CASMGDSRDRGTSNYGYTF. The CDR3 region has the DNA TGTGCCAGCATGGGGGACTCACGGGACAGGGGAACTTCGAACTATGGCTACACCTTC. The entire variable domain, with the rest obtained from reference TRBV2 and TRBJ1-2, is as follows: EPEVTQTPSHQVTQMGQEVILRCVPISNHLYFYWYRQILGQKVEFLVSFYNNEISEKSEIFDDQFSVERPDGSNFTLKIRSTKLEDSAMYFCASMGDSRDRGTSNYGYTFGSGTRLTVV.